Below, 30 T cell receptor beta chains from the same sample are listed, as sequenced in a study of blood T cell repertoires in COVID-19. Repertoires were generated with immunoSEQ multiplex PCR, while TCRdb's copy carries only in-frame clones and drops some. Here the sample spans about 190,000 clones, 65% to 80% being singletons. Sequencing was carried out using peripheral blood. The receptors derive from a woman aged 45 to 65 with acute or convalescent COVID-19.

The chain combines TRBV9 with TRBJ2-1; 7 bases map to TRBD2. Germline-derived CDR1 and CDR2 are SGDLS and YYNGEE. V lost 2 bases, J lost 11 bases, and 7 bases stayed unmatched. This CDR3 spans 13 amino acids. The CDR3 protein is CASSVRAGEKQFF. The CDR3 bases are TGTGCCAGCAGCGTTCGGGCGGGGGAGAAGCAGTTCTTC.

Only a few counts were recorded for this clone. This chain uses TRBV7-9 with TRBJ1-2; 9 bases align to TRBD1. Looked up from germline, CDR1 is SEHNR and CDR2 is FQNEAQ (reference sequence). V was clipped by 5 bases and J by 8 bases; unmatched bases: 12. The CDR3 contains 15 residues. The CDR3 coding sequence is TGTGCCAGCAGCCACCCTCAGGGACAGGGTCACGGCTACACCTTC. Translated: CASSHPQGQGHGYTF.

V usage is TRBV10-3 and J usage is TRBJ2-3, with 8 bases aligning to TRBD1. V lost 4 bases and J lost 3; bases outside the gene matches: 18. The CDR3 is 19 residues long. Germline V CDR1 and CDR2: ENHRY, SYGVKD. CDR3: CAISGGSGRDRGRTDTQYF. CDR3 in DNA: TGTGCCATCAGTGGAGGATCGGGCCGAGACAGGGGTCGGACAGATACGCAGTATTTT.

The V gene is TRBV9, the J gene TRBJ1-4; 9 bases agree with TRBD1. Germline V lookup: CDR1 SGDLS, CDR2 YYNGEE. Trimming cost V 4 bases and J 10 bases; bases outside gene matches: 11. The CDR3 runs to 15 residues. CDR3 amino acids: CASSPVGTGSVKLFF. CDR3 coding DNA: TGTGCCAGCAGCCCCGTGGGGACAGGGTCCGTAAAACTGTTTTTT.

V usage is TRBV25-1 and J usage is TRBJ1-6, with 7 nucleotides matching TRBD1. With 3 bases clipped from V and 9 bases from J, the junction kept 8 bases outside the gene matches. Germline CDR1 is MGHDK and CDR2 is SYGVNS. The CDR3 has 15 residues. The CDR3: CASSDGQAWASPLHF. The CDR3 DNA follows: TGTGCCAGCAGTGACGGACAGGCTTGGGCTTCACCCCTCCACTTT.

V is TRBV10-3 and J is TRBJ2-1; 10 bases map to TRBD1. CDR3 length equals 15 residues. The germline CDR1 and CDR2 sequences are ENHRY and SYGVKD. Unmatched junction bases numbered 3, after V lost 0 bases and J lost 7 bases. The CDR3 protein is CAISESGQGTNEQFF. DNA of the CDR3: TGTGCCATCAGTGAGTCGGGACAGGGGACAAATGAGCAGTTCTTC.

The V gene is TRBV9, the J gene TRBJ2-3; 9 bases map to TRBD2. CDR1 and CDR2 from the germline V gene are SGDLS and YYNGEE. The CDR3 has 16 residues. V shed 4 bases and J 2 bases; nucleotides not matched to a gene: 8. In nucleotides, the CDR3 is TGTGCCAGCAGCACCATAGCGGGGGCCCTCACAGATACGCAGTATTTT. It codes for CASSTIAGALTDTQYF. The complete variable domain, with remaining parts taken from reference TRBV9 and TRBJ2-3, reads DSGVTQTPKHLITATGQRVTLRCSPRSGDLSVYWYQQSLDQGLQFLIQYYNGEERAKGNILERFSAQQFPDLHSELNLSSLELGDSALYFCASSTIAGALTDTQYFGPGTRLTVL.

In its sample, this clone was seen once. This sequence joins TRBV6-2 or TRBV6-3 and TRBJ2-1; 8 positions match TRBD1. Germline CDR1 is MNHEY and CDR2 is SVGEGT. The CDR3 totals 15 residues. After removal of 2 bases from V and 9 bases from J, the junction contained 9 bases not matched to a gene. CDR3 residues: CASSYAVTGAIEQFF. As DNA, the CDR3 is TGTGCCAGCAGTTACGCGGTGACAGGGGCTATTGAGCAGTTCTTC.

The V and J genes are TRBV18 and TRBJ1-2; possible D gene TRBD1, 5 bases. From germline, CDR1 is KGHSH and CDR2 LQKENI. Trimming shortened V by 3 bases and J by 7 bases, and 18 bases separated the two germline ends. This CDR3 is built from 15 residues. The CDR3 DNA follows: TGTGCCAGCTCACCTCCTTGGGCAGGGATTGGTGGCTACACCTTC. Amino acid sequence: CASSPPWAGIGGYTF.

The CDR3 reads CASSFWDYFEQYF. The CDR3 DNA reads TGTGCCAGCAGCTTCTGGGACTACTTCGAGCAGTACTTC. The chain has TRBV5-6 and TRBJ2-7; 7 bases are a match to TRBD2. The germline V gene has CDR1 SGHDT and CDR2 YYEEEE. Trimming took 2 bases from V and 6 from J; bases not matched to a gene: 5. The CDR3 covers 13 residues.

This clone showed up just a few times. The chain carries TRBV9 and TRBJ1-3, with D tentatively TRBD1 (6 bases). The ends were cut back, 3 bases at V and 4 bases at J, with 11 bases in the middle. This CDR3 is built from 14 residues. Germline CDR1 and CDR2: SGDLS and YYNGEE. The chain's CDR3 is CASSAQGAGNTIYF. CDR3 nucleotides: TGTGCCAGCAGCGCACAGGGCGCGGGAAACACCATATATTTT. Combining the CDR3 with reference TRBV9 and TRBJ1-3 gives the whole variable domain DSGVTQTPKHLITATGQRVTLRCSPRSGDLSVYWYQQSLDQGLQFLIQYYNGEERAKGNILERFSAQQFPDLHSELNLSSLELGDSALYFCASSAQGAGNTIYFGEGSWLTVV.

The rearrangement links TRBV6-5 to TRBJ2-1, with D uncertain. V lost 7 bases to trimming and J lost 4 bases, with 14 bases between them. The CDR3 is 14 residues long. The V gene's germline CDR1 is MNHEY and CDR2 SVGAGI. The CDR3 is CASIPERFYNEQFF. Here the CDR3 DNA reads TGTGCCAGCATACCCGAGAGGTTTTACAATGAGCAGTTCTTC.

The rearrangement uses TRBV29-1 and TRBJ2-5; 8 positions match TRBD1. V gave up 0 bases and J gave up 2 bases; unmatched junction bases: 5. Per germline, CDR1 SQVTM and CDR2 ANQGSEA. The length of the CDR3 is 15 residues. In DNA form, the CDR3 reads TGCAGCGTTGAAGATCCGGACAGGGCACAAGAGACCCAGTACTTC. This encodes CSVEDPDRAQETQYF.

This chain links TRBV2 with TRBJ2-2; the match to TRBD2 covers 8 bases. The V gene's germline CDR1 is SNHLY and CDR2 FYNNEI. Losses at the gene ends were 7 bases for V and 0 bases for J; bases not matched to a gene: 7. The CDR3 extends over 16 amino acids. CDR3 loop: CASKFARGANTGELFF. CDR3 coding DNA: TGTGCCAGCAAATTTGCGCGGGGGGCGAACACCGGGGAGCTGTTTTTT.

The chain links TRBV25-1 to TRBJ2-3; D might be TRBD2 (6 bases). There are 14 residues in the CDR3. Trimming pared 2 bases from V and 2 bases from J, leaving 8 bases between. Germline-derived CDR1 and CDR2 are MGHDK and SYGVNS. CDR3 nucleotides: TGTGCCAGCAGTGAACAGCGGGTCACAGATACGCAGTATTTT. Protein product: CASSEQRVTDTQYF.

This clone appeared many times. This sequence joins TRBV2 and TRBJ1-6; 7 positions agree with TRBD1. Germline-derived CDR1 and CDR2 are SNHLY and FYNNEI. CDR3 size: 15 residues. After removal of 2 bases from V and 11 bases from J, the junction contained 9 bases not matched to a gene. CDR3 region: CASSERGQGWTPLHF. For the CDR3, the DNA is TGTGCCAGCAGTGAAAGGGGGCAGGGGTGGACACCCCTCCACTTT.

CDR3 amino acids: CASSFSGTSGGSNEQFF. In nucleotides, the CDR3 is TGCGCCAGCAGCTTCTCCGGGACTAGCGGGGGGTCCAATGAGCAGTTCTTC. The J gene is TRBJ2-1, the V gene TRBV5-1; 15 bases agree with TRBD2. CDR1 is SGHRS, CDR2 YFSETQ, per germline. The CDR3 length is 17 residues. Trimming at V came to 2 bases and at J to 6 bases, leaving 6 bases not matched to a gene.

The V and J genes are TRBV14 and TRBJ1-1; 9 bases are a match to TRBD1. This CDR3 comprises 17 residues. J gave up 0 bases and V 0 bases, and 5 bases lay outside the gene matches. Germline V gene lookup returns CDR1 SGHDN and CDR2 FVKESK. The CDR3 DNA sequence: TGTGCCAGCAGCCAAGAAGTAGGGACAGGGATGAACACTGAAGCTTTCTTT. Its translation is CASSQEVGTGMNTEAFF.

This rearrangement joins TRBV30 to TRBJ2-1; D is ambiguous. With 5 bases removed from V and 4 bases from J, the gap between germline ends came to 6 bases. Looked up from germline, CDR1 is GTSNPN and CDR2 is SVGIG (reference sequence). This CDR3 contains 11 residues. This CDR3 reads CAWLLYNEQFF. CDR3 in DNA: TGTGCCTGGCTTCTTTACAATGAGCAGTTCTTC.

The J gene is TRBJ2-5, the V gene TRBV7-2; maybe TRBD2 (5 bases). CDR1 and CDR2 (germline): SGHTA, FQGNSA. The CDR3 contains 15 residues. The V end was cut by 5 bases, the J end by 5 bases, with 18 bases between. CDR3 sequence (DNA): TGTGCCAGCAGCCAAAGGAGTGGAGGATCGGAGACCCAGTACTTC. Residues: CASSQRSGGSETQYF. The full variable domain, its missing parts supplied by reference TRBV7-2 and TRBJ2-5, is GAGVSQSPSNKVTEKGKDVELRCDPISGHTALYWYRQSLGQGLEFLIYFQGNSAPDKSGLPSDRFSAERTGGSVSTLTIQRTQQEDSAVYLCASSQRSGGSETQYFGPGTRLLVL.

The rearrangement links TRBV15 to TRBJ2-7, with 13 bases that match TRBD2. Trimming removed 4 bases from V and 0 bases from J; junction bases left unmatched: 3. Germline V gene sequence: CDR1 LNHNV, CDR2 YYDKDF (reference sequence). This CDR3 region has 16 residues. The DNA for the CDR3 is TGTGCCACCAGCATGGGACTAGCGGGGTACTCCTACGAGCAGTACTTC. Its translation: CATSMGLAGYSYEQYF.

Concerning this clone itself: This sample includes further DNA sequences coding for the same CDR3. The V and J genes are TRBV27 and TRBJ1-1; weak D call: TRBD1 (5 bases). Trimming took 2 bases from V and 1 from J, leaving 5 bases between them. Germline-derived CDR1 and CDR2 are MNHEY and SMNVEV (reference sequence). This CDR3 is 13 amino acids long. CDR3 sequence: CASSLQGNTEAFF. In nucleotides, the CDR3 is TGTGCCAGCAGTTTACAGGGGAACACTGAAGCTTTCTTT.

There are a few counts of this clone. The rearrangement links TRBV28 to TRBJ1-5; 7 positions agree with TRBD1. Unmatched junction bases numbered 5, after V lost 7 bases and J lost 8 bases. CDR3 length equals 12 residues. CDR1 MDHEN and CDR2 SYDVKM come from the germline V gene. Here the CDR3 DNA reads TGTGCCAGCACTGACAGGGTTAAGCCCCAGCATTTT. Protein product: CASTDRVKPQHF.

This rearrangement joins TRBV24-1 to TRBJ2-3, with D possibly TRBD2 on 5 matching bases. V gave up 2 bases and J gave up 1 base, with 6 bases separating them. There are 14 residues in the CDR3. CDR1 and CDR2 from the germline V gene are KGHDR and SFDVKD. This CDR3 is CATSDYGGTDTQYF. CDR3 sequence (DNA): TGTGCCACCAGTGATTACGGGGGCACAGATACGCAGTATTTT.

V is TRBV27 and J is TRBJ2-3; 9 nucleotides line up with TRBD2. The J segment lost 2 bases and the V segment lost 4 bases, leaving 13 bases of the junction unmatched. The CDR3 spans 18 residues. In germline, CDR1 is MNHEY, CDR2 SMNVEV (reference sequence). The CDR3 DNA is TGTGCCAGCAGTTCGCCGGGACTAGCTGGAGGGGCCACAGATACGCAGTATTTT. It is translated as CASSSPGLAGGATDTQYF.

The CDR3 DNA reads TGTGCCAGCTCACCACCGGGACAGTCCCTCTCTGGGGCCAACGTCCTGACTTTC. As protein: CASSPPGQSLSGANVLTF. V is TRBV18 and J is TRBJ2-6; TRBD1 matches 7 bases. The J segment lost 0 bases and the V segment lost 0 bases, leaving 5 bases of the junction unmatched. Germline assignment: CDR1 KGHSH and CDR2 LQKENI. The CDR3 totals 18 residues.

This clone was found a few times. The chain carries TRBV6-2 or TRBV6-3 and TRBJ2-7; D perhaps matches TRBD2 (7 bases). The germline V and J ends were trimmed by 5 bases and 2 bases, with 16 bases remaining between them. Germline values: CDR1 MNHEY, CDR2 SVGEGT. The CDR3 extends over 15 amino acids. The CDR3 bases are TGTGCCAGCAGTCCGGAGGAGGGGGGGGCCTACGAGCAGTACTTC. This translates into CASSPEEGGAYEQYF.

The CDR3 sequence: CSVDNRGANYGYTF. The CDR3 DNA reads as TGCAGCGTTGACAACAGGGGCGCTAACTATGGCTACACCTTC. V gene TRBV29-1 combines with J gene TRBJ1-2, with 7 bases matching TRBD1. The ends lost 3 bases at V and 0 bases at J; junction bases unmatched: 4. Germline V lookup: CDR1 SQVTM, CDR2 ANQGSEA. The CDR3 has 14 residues.

In its sample, this clone was seen a few times. The rearrangement joins TRBV27 to TRBJ2-6, with D hard to call. V was pared by 1 base and J by 1 base, with 5 bases between. Germline CDR1 is MNHEY and CDR2 is SMNVEV (reference sequence). CDR3 size: 15 residues. CDR3 nucleotide sequence: TGTGCCAGCAGTTTATTAGTTTCTGGGGCCAACGTCCTGACTTTC. It is translated as CASSLLVSGANVLTF.

The chain employs TRBV5-1 and TRBJ1-1, with 7 bases fitting TRBD1. The V gene end was trimmed by 0 bases and the J gene end by 2 bases; junction bases not matched to a gene: 4. The CDR3 has 15 residues. Germline V lookup: CDR1 SGHRS, CDR2 YFSETQ. CDR3 in DNA: TGCGCCAGCAGCTTGGCGACAGGGTTCAACACTGAAGCTTTCTTT. It is translated as CASSLATGFNTEAFF.